The text below deals with one TCR beta chain. Its recognized antigen is unknown. Per-base qualities were not stored, and no clone one base away is much larger. Library creation used 5' RACE. The sequencing machine was an Illumina HiSeq 2500. The second PCR ran for about 7 to 11 cycles and used a J-beta primer mix along with a sample-barcoded 5' primer. Each TCR beta cDNA molecule received a unique molecular identifier from a template-switch 5' adaptor carrying 12 random nucleotides. Each sample yielded at least 2.5 million CDR3-containing paired-end reads. First-strand cDNA was synthesized from all RNA with the Mint cDNA synthesis kit, primed by a TRBC-specific oligonucleotide. All cDNA was treated with uracil-DNA glycosylase and then went through a first 18-cycle PCR with the universal primers M1SS and BC2_uni_R. From the authors' description of their analysis: For normalization, 1 million high-quality reads were randomly selected from each sample, with every read carrying a distinct molecular identifier. Instead of being binned into consensus sequences, reads with shared molecular identifiers were discarded. MiTCR, run with a Q25 quality threshold and the strictest error-elimination algorithm, handled CDR3 identification, clonotype clustering and error correction. A nonparametric unseen species model using Euler transformation provided a lower-bound estimate of total TCR beta diversity. The public reads were reanalyzed by TCRdb: fastp trimming at Q25, MiXCR alignment, in-frame beta chains only. Rows matching on CDR3 protein sequence are summarized as one entry with the most common DNA and genes. TCRdb, not the authors, supplied the V and J calls. The sample table shows some 750,000 distinct CDR3 sequences, and about 20% are seen once. The ten largest clones take up approximately 20% of the sample.

This sample is drawn from a study of blood T cells in healthy people across ages (dated by TCRdb to 2015 to 2017). The study in broad terms: In model experiments, template switching captured about one uniquely barcoded TCR beta cDNA molecule for every two T cells. Four age groups were formed from the donors: young (average about 16 years), middle-aged (approximately 40), aged (around 68) and long-lived (82). To avoid experimental bias, donors of different ages were distributed randomly across sequencing lanes. The study analyzed two additional independent replicas of 1 million unique cDNA reads from the same blood draw for two donors, one aged 18 to 29 and one aged 80 or older. Age-related changes in TCR beta repertoire diversity were measured in the study by deep sequencing normalized with unique cDNA molecular identifiers.

Donors were a few dozen systemically healthy Caucasian individuals from Russia aged 6 to 90 years. Around 9.7 milliliters of peripheral blood were collected from each donor into EDTA-treated Vacutainer tubes. PBMCs were isolated by Ficoll-Paque density-gradient centrifugation, with at least 6 million obtained per sample. Trizol reagent was used to extract total RNA from the PBMCs, yielding at least 6 micrograms per sample. Naive CD45RAhigh/CD27high T cell percentages were measured by flow cytometry on a PBMC aliquot from every donor. Findings and caveats that apply to the study as a whole: Because profiling used bulk unsorted PBMCs, naive and antigen-experienced compartments could not be compared conclusively. Compared with the aged group, the long-lived group had more naive CD4+ T cells, fewer expanded clones and increased TCR diversity, suggesting age selection. Donor CMV infection status was unknown, potentially confounding age-related changes in expanded clonotypes. There was a strong correlation between observed TCR beta diversity and the percentage of naive T cells measured by flow cytometry. Estimates of total diversity based on one million sequenced T cells were considered lower bounds and underestimates. Observed TCR beta diversity per million T cells fell roughly linearly with age, and a significant reduction was already apparent by age around 40.

The CDR3 runs 13 residues from the cysteine to the phenylalanine. The read is trimmed to its CDR3 DNA, 39 bases read in frame from base 1. The germline V gene gives CDR1 as KGHSH and CDR2 as LQKENI. Recombination connected TRBV18 to TRBJ2-5; TRBD1 lines up with 10 middle nucleotides. The J call could be wrong; TRBJ2-7 is a better fit for the DNA end. This clonotype was obtained from a man aged 65-85 years in good health. Sequenced input: blood. The CDR3 region reads CASSPGTGVEQYF. DNA sequence: TGTGCCAGCTCACCAGGGACAGGGGTCGAGCAGTACTTC.